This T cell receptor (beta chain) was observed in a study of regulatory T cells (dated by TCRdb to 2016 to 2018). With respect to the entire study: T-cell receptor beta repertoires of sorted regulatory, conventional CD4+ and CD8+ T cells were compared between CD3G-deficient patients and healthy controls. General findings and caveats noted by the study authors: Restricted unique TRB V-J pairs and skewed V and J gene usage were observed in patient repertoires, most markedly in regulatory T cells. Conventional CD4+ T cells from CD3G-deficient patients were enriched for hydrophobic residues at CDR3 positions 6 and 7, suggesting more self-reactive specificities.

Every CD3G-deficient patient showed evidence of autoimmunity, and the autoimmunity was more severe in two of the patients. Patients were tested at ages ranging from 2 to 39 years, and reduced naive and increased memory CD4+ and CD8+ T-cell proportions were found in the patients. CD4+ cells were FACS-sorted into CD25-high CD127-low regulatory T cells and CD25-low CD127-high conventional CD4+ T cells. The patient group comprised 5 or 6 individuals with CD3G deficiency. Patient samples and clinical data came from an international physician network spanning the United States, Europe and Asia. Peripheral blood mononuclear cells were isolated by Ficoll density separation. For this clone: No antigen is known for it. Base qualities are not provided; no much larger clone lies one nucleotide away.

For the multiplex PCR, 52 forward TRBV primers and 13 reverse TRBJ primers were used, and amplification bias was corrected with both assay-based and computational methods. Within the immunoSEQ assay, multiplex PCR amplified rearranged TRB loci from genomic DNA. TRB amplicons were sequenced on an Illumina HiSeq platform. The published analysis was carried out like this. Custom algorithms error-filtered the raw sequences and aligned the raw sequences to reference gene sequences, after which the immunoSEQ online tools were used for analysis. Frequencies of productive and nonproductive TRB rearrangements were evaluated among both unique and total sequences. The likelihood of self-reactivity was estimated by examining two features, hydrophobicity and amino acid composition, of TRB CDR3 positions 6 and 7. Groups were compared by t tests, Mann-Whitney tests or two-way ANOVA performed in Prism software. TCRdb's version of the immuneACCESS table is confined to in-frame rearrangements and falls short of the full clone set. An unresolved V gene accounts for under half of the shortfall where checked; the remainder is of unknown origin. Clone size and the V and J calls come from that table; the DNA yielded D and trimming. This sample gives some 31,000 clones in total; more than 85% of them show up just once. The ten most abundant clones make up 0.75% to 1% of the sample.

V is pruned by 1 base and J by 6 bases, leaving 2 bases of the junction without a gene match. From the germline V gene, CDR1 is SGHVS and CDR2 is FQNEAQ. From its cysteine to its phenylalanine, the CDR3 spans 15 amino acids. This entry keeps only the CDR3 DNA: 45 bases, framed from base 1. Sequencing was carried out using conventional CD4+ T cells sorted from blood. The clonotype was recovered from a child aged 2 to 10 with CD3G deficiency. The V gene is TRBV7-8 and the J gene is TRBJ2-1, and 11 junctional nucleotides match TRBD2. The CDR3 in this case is CASSLGLAGSNEQFF. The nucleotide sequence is TGTGCCAGCAGCTTAGGACTAGCGGGAAGCAATGAGCAGTTCTTC.